Listed here are 20 T cell receptor beta chains from one sample, sequenced in a study of cytomegalovirus exposure and HLA in healthy donors (dated by TCRdb to about 2017). Preparation of the library involved the immunoSEQ multiplex PCR assay. For the multiplex PCR, a mixture combining 60 forward primers for TCR Vbeta segments and 13 reverse primers for TCR Jbeta segments was used. Held by TCRdb, this immuneACCESS table contains in-frame sequences only and omits some clones. Under half of the omission traces to an unresolved V gene where checked; the cause of the rest is unknown. Recorded for this sample are hundreds of thousands of clones; around 79% of them occurred a single time. The ten top clones hold 0.2% to 0.25% of the sample. The sequenced material came from PBMCs. These receptors were taken from a girl aged 2 to 10 in good health and CMV-seronegative.

The DNA of the CDR3 is TGTGCCAGCAGCCGGACAGAGAGCACTGAAGCTTTCTTT. Protein: CASSRTESTEAFF. The chain recombines TRBV5-4 with TRBJ1-1; TRBD1 might be the D (6 bases). Germline CDR1 is SGHNT and CDR2 is YYREEE (reference sequence). With 4 bases removed from V and 4 bases from J, the gap between germline ends came to 11 bases. CDR3 size: 13 residues.

Only one count was recorded for this clone. The chain recombines TRBV5-1 with TRBJ2-7; D perhaps matches TRBD2 (6 bases). Per germline, CDR1 SGHRS and CDR2 YFSETQ. V was clipped by 0 bases and J by 1 base, with 11 bases between them. CDR3 length: 15 amino acids. The CDR3 here is CASSLVAGSSYEQYF. The CDR3 DNA is TGCGCCAGCAGCTTGGTCGCGGGGAGTTCCTACGAGCAGTACTTC.

The V gene is TRBV5-4, the J gene TRBJ2-2, with 8 nucleotides matching TRBD2. The germline V gene encodes CDR1 SGHNT and CDR2 YYREEE (reference sequence). Unmatched junction bases numbered 0, after V lost 1 base and J lost 1 base. CDR3 length: 15 residues. The CDR3 region is CASSLRGGNTGELFF. CDR3 bases: TGTGCCAGCAGCTTGCGGGGGGGGAACACCGGGGAGCTGTTTTTT. The complete variable domain, with remaining parts taken from reference TRBV5-4 and TRBJ2-2, reads ETGVTQSPTHLIKTRGQQVTLRCSSQSGHNTVSWYQQALGQGPQFIFQYYREEENGRGNFPPRFSGLQFPNYSSELNVNALELDDSALYLCASSLRGGNTGELFFGEGSRLTVL.

This chain uses TRBV27 with TRBJ2-3; maybe TRBD1 (6 bases). Germline CDR1 reads MNHEY; CDR2 reads SMNVEV (reference sequence). V was shortened by 8 bases and J by 8 bases, with 20 bases between the two germline ends. The CDR3 runs to 14 residues. In DNA, the CDR3 is TGTGCCAGCCAGGCTAGCCGATTACAGGGTACGCAGTATTTT. It specifies CASQASRLQGTQYF.

The rearrangement joins TRBV19 to TRBJ1-2; D is unresolved. V dropped 6 bases and J dropped 4 bases, with 6 bases sitting between them. Germline V gives CDR1 LNHDA, CDR2 SQIVND (reference sequence). There are 11 residues in the CDR3. The chain's CDR3 is CASSTFYGYTF. The CDR3 DNA is TGTGCCAGTAGCACTTTCTATGGCTACACCTTC.

The J gene is TRBJ2-7, the V gene TRBV19; the match to TRBD2 covers 12 bases. This CDR3 has 17 amino acids. Germline values: CDR1 LNHDA, CDR2 SQIVND (reference sequence). The V gene end was trimmed by 9 bases and the J gene end by 3 bases; junction bases not matched to a gene: 15. In nucleotides, the CDR3 is TGTGCCAGCACCCCGGGCGGACTAGCGGGATCTATCTACGAGCAGTACTTC. This codes for CASTPGGLAGSIYEQYF. Combining the CDR3 with reference TRBV19 and TRBJ2-7 gives the whole variable domain DGGITQSPKYLFRKEGQNVTLSCEQNLNHDAMYWYRQDPGQGLRLIYYSQIVNDFQKGDIAEGYSVSREKKESFPLTVTSAQKNPTAFYLCASTPGGLAGSIYEQYFGPGTRLTVT.

This sequence joins TRBV5-1 and TRBJ1-2, with a possible D match to TRBD1 (6 bases). Germline V gene lookup returns CDR1 SGHRS and CDR2 YFSETQ. The V gene lost 7 bases and the J gene lost 8 bases, with 24 bases spanning the gap. The CDR3 is 15 amino acids. The CDR3 DNA is TGCGCCAGCGCCCAAATACCCTCAGGGGTTGGCGGCTACACCTTC. It is translated as CASAQIPSGVGGYTF.

V is TRBV13 and J is TRBJ2-7, with 7 bases matching TRBD2. The V gene's germline CDR1 is PRHDT and CDR2 FYEKMQ (reference sequence). The CDR3 is made up of 15 amino acids. V was clipped by 5 bases and J by 8 bases; unmatched bases: 15. The CDR3 DNA follows: TGTGCCAGCAGCCTCCGCGCGGGAGCCCTCGGGCAGCAGTACTTC. This gives the protein CASSLRAGALGQQYF. The variable domain in full, completed from reference TRBV13 and TRBJ2-7, reads AAGVIQSPRHLIKEKRETATLKCYPIPRHDTVYWYQQGPGQDPQFLISFYEKMQSDKGSIPDRFSAQQFSDYHSELNMSSLELGDSALYFCASSLRAGALGQQYFGPGTRLTVT.

CDR3 loop: CALRDIRGTEAFF. In DNA, the CDR3 is TGTGCCTTGCGAGACATAAGGGGCACTGAAGCTTTCTTT. The chain couples TRBV19 to TRBJ1-1; D is perhaps TRBD1 (5 bases). The CDR3 consists of 13 residues. CDR1 and CDR2 from the germline V gene are LNHDA and SQIVND (reference sequence). Trimming removed 11 bases from V and 4 bases from J, with 17 bases in between.

This clone came up a few times. The rearrangement joins TRBV6-6 to TRBJ2-7; D gene ambiguous. The germline gives CDR1 MNHNY, CDR2 SVGAGI (reference sequence). The CDR3 has 13 residues. Trimming took 8 bases from V and 1 from J, leaving 12 bases between them. The CDR3 spells CASAYERSYEQYF. In DNA form, the CDR3 reads TGTGCCAGCGCCTATGAGCGATCCTACGAGCAGTACTTC.

The chain links TRBV6-6 to TRBJ2-1; 8 positions agree with TRBD2. The CDR3 extends over 15 amino acids. Looked up from germline, CDR1 is MNHNY and CDR2 is SVGAGI (reference sequence). The ends lost 0 bases at V and 6 bases at J; junction bases unmatched: 4. The CDR3 sequence is CASSYSSGAGNEQFF. The CDR3 nucleotides read TGTGCCAGCAGTTACTCTAGCGGGGCCGGCAATGAGCAGTTCTTC.

This clone came up once. V is TRBV25-1 and J is TRBJ1-1; 7 bases line up with TRBD1. This CDR3 comprises 15 residues. After removal of 1 base from V and 0 bases from J, the junction contained 2 bases not matched to a gene. CDR1 MGHDK and CDR2 SYGVNS come from the germline V gene. CDR3 region: CASSEFDRVNTEAFF. The CDR3, as DNA: TGTGCCAGCAGTGAATTTGACAGGGTGAACACTGAAGCTTTCTTT.

The chain employs TRBV6-1 and TRBJ1-2; TRBD1 aligns across 8 bases. The CDR3 is 15 amino acids. In germline, CDR1 is MNHNS, CDR2 SASEGT. V was clipped by 5 bases and J by 8 bases; unmatched bases: 13. The CDR3 DNA is TGTGCCAGCAGTCTTTTAGGACAGGGTTCGCGAGGCTACACCTTC. Translated: CASSLLGQGSRGYTF.

The chain employs TRBV7-9 and TRBJ1-4, with TRBD1 identical over 9 bases. Per the germline V gene, CDR1 is SEHNR and CDR2 is FQNEAQ (reference sequence). The CDR3 runs to 16 residues. Losses at the gene ends were 5 bases for V and 3 bases for J; bases not matched to a gene: 7. The CDR3 DNA reads as TGTGCCAGCAGCATACAGGGGGCCATGGCTAATGAAAAACTGTTTTTT. As protein: CASSIQGAMANEKLFF. The entire variable domain, with the rest obtained from reference TRBV7-9 and TRBJ1-4, is as follows: DTGVSQNPRHKITKRGQNVTFRCDPISEHNRLYWYRQTLGQGPEFLTYFQNEAQLEKSRLLSDRFSAERPKGSFSTLEIQRTEQGDSAMYLCASSIQGAMANEKLFFGSGTQLSVL.

This clone was recorded a few times. The chain joins TRBV15 to TRBJ2-7; TRBD2 matches at 7 bases. The CDR3 consists of 16 residues. V dropped 1 base and J dropped 4; count of bases not matched to a gene: 10. The V gene's germline CDR1 is LNHNV and CDR2 YYDKDF (reference sequence). CDR3 in DNA: TGTGCCACCAGCAGAGGCTTGACGGGGACTACATACGAGCAGTACTTC. Translation gives CATSRGLTGTTYEQYF. The full variable domain, in which reference TRBV15 and TRBJ2-7 provide the parts outside the CDR3, is DAMVIQNPRYQVTQFGKPVTLSCSQTLNHNVMYWYQQKSSQAPKLLFHYYDKDFNNEADTPDNFQSRRPNTSFCFLDIRSPGLGDTAMYLCATSRGLTGTTYEQYFGPGTRLTVT.

CDR3 sequence: CSAGESYEQYF. DNA of the CDR3: TGCAGTGCCGGGGAATCCTACGAGCAGTACTTC. This rearrangement joins TRBV20-1 to TRBJ2-7; a weak D match, TRBD2 (5 bases). Trimming took off 6 bases at V and 1 base at J, with 7 bases between the two ends. The CDR3 is made up of 11 amino acids. CDR1 is DFQATT, CDR2 SNEGSKA, per germline (reference sequence).

The chain recombines TRBV4-2 with TRBJ1-2; no firm D call. Germline V gene sequence: CDR1 LGHNA, CDR2 YNFKEQ. The CDR3 sequence is 15 residues long. V shed 4 bases and J shed 6 bases, with 18 bases lying between them. The DNA for the CDR3 is TGTGCCAGCAGCCCCGCTGGGCGTAACGGTAATGGCTACACCTTC. Translating it yields CASSPAGRNGNGYTF.

This chain links TRBV19 with TRBJ1-2; no clear D. CDR3 size: 13 residues. The germline V gene has CDR1 LNHDA and CDR2 SQIVND (reference sequence). V lost 5 bases and J 6 bases, leaving 13 bases between the germline ends. The CDR3 DNA reads TGTGCCAGTAGTCCCCAGGCGACCCATGGCTACACCTTC. Encoded protein: CASSPQATHGYTF.

This clone was observed a few times. The chain joins TRBV27 to TRBJ2-7; 11 nucleotides match TRBD1. The germline CDR1 and CDR2 sequences are MNHEY and SMNVEV (reference sequence). Germline trimming cut 4 bases from V and 6 bases from J; bases unmatched to any gene: 8. The CDR3 runs 15 residues. Written as DNA, the CDR3 is TGTGCCAGCAGTTCGCGGACAGGGGGCCCGTTCGAGCAGTACTTC. It is translated as CASSSRTGGPFEQYF.

The rearrangement joins TRBV4-1 to TRBJ2-7, with a weak D call TRBD2 (6 bases). The CDR3 extends over 14 amino acids. Germline-derived CDR1 and CDR2 are MGHRA and YSYEKL. The ends were cut back, 1 base at V and 2 bases at J, with 9 bases in the middle. The CDR3, as DNA: TGCGCCAGCAGCCAAGCAGGGAGGACCTACGAGCAGTACTTC. Translated, it gives CASSQAGRTYEQYF.